This TCR beta chain comes out of a study of shared clonotypes between healthy human individuals. Per germline, CDR1 SGHTA and CDR2 FQGNSA. The ends were cut back, 5 bases at V and 12 bases at J, with 20 bases in the middle. The CDR3 runs to 14 residues. The authors ran the assay at deep level. Using immunoSEQ multiplex PCR, the repertoire was profiled, and TCRdb retains in-frame clones only, with some absent. The table includes 2 million to 3 million clones, approximately 94% detected once. Naive CD4+ cells were CD45RA-selected; the remaining cells were memory. Notes on this clone: Its antigen remains unknown.

The study, taken as a whole, reports: Among the subsets, naive ones generally showed larger estimated richness than memory ones. Even with large depth, rarefaction showed that sorted-subset sequencing was incomplete.

The sequence was collected from a young man in good health. Some clones in this sample may be carry-over from other donors' samples. The chain combines TRBV7-2 with TRBJ2-1; D gene ambiguous. The sample comprised naive CD4+ T cells from PBMCs. Subset described: CD45RA+ positively selected. CDR3 in amino acids: CASSLPVMSHWQFF. For the CDR3, the DNA is TGTGCCAGCAGCCTCCCAGTGATGTCGCATTGGCAGTTCTTC.